Listed below are T cell receptor beta chains from one sample, sequenced in a study of early T cells in non-severe SARS-CoV-2 infection. TCRdb re-called the 5' RACE reads through MiXCR, storing one row per CDR3 protein. The sample holds 87,000 or so distinct CDR3 sequences, roughly an eighth seen once. Sequencing input: whole blood. Every receptor here comes from an adult who was a healthcare worker with PCR-confirmed SARS-CoV-2 infection or an uninfected control (not recorded which). The CDR3 runs from the conserved cysteine through the conserved F or W. Each record gives: J gene, clone size, V gene, D gene, CDR3 protein. D genes are given only for firm matches. Clone size is shown for a subset of rows, as once, few, many or a class of expanded clone.

TRBJ2-7	.	TRBV6-4	.	CAKNHRVSYEQYF
TRBJ2-1	many	TRBV7-3	.	CASSLIANNEQFF
TRBJ2-7	.	TRBV7-9	.	CASTQRDEAYEQYF
TRBJ1-5	many	TRBV19	.	CASSIDLDQPQHF
TRBJ1-2	.	TRBV5-4	TRBD1	CASSPRTGLGYTF
TRBJ2-1	.	TRBV7-9	TRBD1	CASSSRLGDRGYNEQFF
TRBJ1-2	.	TRBV6-5	.	CASANNYGYTF
TRBJ1-6	few	TRBV6-1	.	CASSEPRYSYNSPLHF
TRBJ2-1	.	TRBV29-1	.	CWSEGFRQSTQGVDEQFF
TRBJ1-4	.	TRBV30	.	CACTEGDREKLFF
TRBJ2-3	few	TRBV5-1	TRBD2	CASSDREREGRDTQYF
TRBJ2-4	few	TRBV5-6	.	CASSLGGIAKNIQYF
TRBJ2-2	many	TRBV11-2	.	CASSFSGGDTGELFF
TRBJ2-5	.	TRBV10-3	.	CAISVDGETQYF
TRBJ1-6	.	TRBV19	.	CASSGTANSPLHF
TRBJ2-6	few	TRBV29-1	.	CSVFDGGSGANVLTF
TRBJ1-2	many	TRBV7-2	.	CASSLGGGYYGYTF
TRBJ2-1	few	TRBV3-1	.	CASSVAASSYNEQFF
TRBJ2-1	few	TRBV7-2	.	CASSPGSVVYNEQFF
TRBJ1-2	many	TRBV4-1	TRBD1	CASSQVTGDYGYTF
TRBJ2-7	few	TRBV6-1	.	CASSEGAGSSYEQYF
TRBJ2-7	few	TRBV4-1	.	CASSQVSGTYEQYF
TRBJ2-3	few	TRBV5-4	.	CASSLGVLLADTQYF
TRBJ1-4	.	TRBV12-3/TRBV12-4	.	CASSFWGAEEKLFF
TRBJ2-1	.	TRBV7-3	TRBD2	CASSSGPYSGRSGYNEQFF
TRBJ2-3	.	TRBV2	.	CASSKTGSTDTQYF
TRBJ1-2	.	TRBV13	TRBD1	CASSLVGTGSGYTF
TRBJ2-3	.	TRBV11-2	.	CASSLVRGAGDTQYF
TRBJ2-3	.	TRBV20-1	TRBD2	CSARASSGRATDTQYF
TRBJ2-7	few	TRBV20-1	.	CSSREGRTGEQYF
TRBJ2-5	.	TRBV18	.	CASSRRIDQYF
TRBJ1-1	few	TRBV12-3/TRBV12-4	.	CASRRHMNTEAFF
TRBJ1-2	few	TRBV18	.	CASSPDSLYGYTF
TRBJ2-3	few	TRBV27	.	CASSLRSGLQNTDTQYF
TRBJ2-5	few	TRBV7-3	TRBD2	CASSLGTSGKETQYF
TRBJ2-3	.	TRBV7-9	.	CASSPRQAHTDTQYF
TRBJ2-7	many	TRBV13	TRBD1	CASSMGTGNPYEQYF
TRBJ1-2	few	TRBV6-2/TRBV6-3	.	CASSDRITNYGYTF
TRBJ2-5	.	TRBV6-6	.	CASSYELRDQETQYF
TRBJ2-5	many	TRBV9	.	CASSDRAEGTQYF
TRBJ1-4	few	TRBV7-2	TRBD1	CASSLAPPGTGGEKLFF
TRBJ2-3	once	TRBV24-1	.	CATGNPGADTQYF
TRBJ2-2	few	TRBV3-1	.	CASSRLGGHTATGELFF